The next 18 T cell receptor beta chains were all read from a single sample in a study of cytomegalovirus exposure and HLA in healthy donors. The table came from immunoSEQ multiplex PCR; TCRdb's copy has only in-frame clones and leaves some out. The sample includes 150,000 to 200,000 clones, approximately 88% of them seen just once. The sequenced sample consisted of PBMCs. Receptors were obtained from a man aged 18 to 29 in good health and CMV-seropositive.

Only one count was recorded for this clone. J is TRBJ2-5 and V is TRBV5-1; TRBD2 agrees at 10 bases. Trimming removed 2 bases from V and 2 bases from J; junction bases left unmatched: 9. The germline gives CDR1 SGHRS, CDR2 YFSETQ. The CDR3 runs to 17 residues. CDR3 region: CASSLFGRTSGQETQYF. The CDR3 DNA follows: TGCGCCAGCAGCTTATTTGGTAGGACTAGCGGACAAGAGACCCAGTACTTC.

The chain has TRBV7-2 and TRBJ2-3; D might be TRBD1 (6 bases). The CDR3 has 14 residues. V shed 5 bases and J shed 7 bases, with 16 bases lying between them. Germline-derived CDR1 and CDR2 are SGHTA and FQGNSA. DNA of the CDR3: TGTGCCAGCAGCCCCGGGACAATCGAGCATACGCAGTATTTT. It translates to CASSPGTIEHTQYF. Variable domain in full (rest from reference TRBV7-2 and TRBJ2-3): GAGVSQSPSNKVTEKGKDVELRCDPISGHTALYWYRQSLGQGLEFLIYFQGNSAPDKSGLPSDRFSAERTGGSVSTLTIQRTQQEDSAVYLCASSPGTIEHTQYFGPGTRLTVL.

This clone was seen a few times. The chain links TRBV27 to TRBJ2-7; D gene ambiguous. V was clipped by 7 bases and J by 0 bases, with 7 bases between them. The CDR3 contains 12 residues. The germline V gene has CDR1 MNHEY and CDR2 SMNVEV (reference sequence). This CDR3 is CASTGFSYEQYF. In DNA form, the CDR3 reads TGTGCCAGCACCGGGTTCTCCTACGAGCAGTACTTC.

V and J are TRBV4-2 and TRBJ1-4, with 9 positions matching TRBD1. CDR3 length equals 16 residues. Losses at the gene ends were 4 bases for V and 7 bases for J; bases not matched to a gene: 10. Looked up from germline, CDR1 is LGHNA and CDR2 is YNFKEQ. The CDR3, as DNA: TGTGCCAGCAGCCGCCGTCCGGGACAGGGTGCTGAAAAACTGTTTTTT. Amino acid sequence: CASSRRPGQGAEKLFF.

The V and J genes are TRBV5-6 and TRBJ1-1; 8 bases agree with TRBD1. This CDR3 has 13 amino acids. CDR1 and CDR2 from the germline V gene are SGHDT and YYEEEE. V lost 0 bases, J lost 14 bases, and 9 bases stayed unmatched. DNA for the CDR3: TGTGCCAGCAGCTTGGGTTTGAACAGGGACAGGTTCTTT. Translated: CASSLGLNRDRFF.

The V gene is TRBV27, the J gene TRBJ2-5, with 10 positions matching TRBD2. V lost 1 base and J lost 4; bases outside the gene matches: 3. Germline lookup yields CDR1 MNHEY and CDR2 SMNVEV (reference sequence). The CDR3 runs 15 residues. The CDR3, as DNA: TGTGCCAGCAGTTTATTTAGCGGGAGGTCAGAGACCCAGTACTTC. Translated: CASSLFSGRSETQYF.

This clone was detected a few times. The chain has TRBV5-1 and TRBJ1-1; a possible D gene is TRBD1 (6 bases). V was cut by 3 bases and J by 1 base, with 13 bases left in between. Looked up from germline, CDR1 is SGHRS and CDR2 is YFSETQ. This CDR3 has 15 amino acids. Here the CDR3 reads CASSYRTERNTEAFF. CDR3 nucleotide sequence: TGCGCCAGCAGCTACCGGACAGAGAGGAACACTGAAGCTTTCTTT.

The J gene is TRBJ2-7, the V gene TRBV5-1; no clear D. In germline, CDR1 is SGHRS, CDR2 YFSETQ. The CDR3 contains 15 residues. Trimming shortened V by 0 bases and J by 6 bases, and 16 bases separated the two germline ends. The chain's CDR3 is CASSLALGLAPEQYF. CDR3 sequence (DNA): TGCGCCAGCAGCTTGGCCCTTGGTTTAGCTCCCGAGCAGTACTTC.

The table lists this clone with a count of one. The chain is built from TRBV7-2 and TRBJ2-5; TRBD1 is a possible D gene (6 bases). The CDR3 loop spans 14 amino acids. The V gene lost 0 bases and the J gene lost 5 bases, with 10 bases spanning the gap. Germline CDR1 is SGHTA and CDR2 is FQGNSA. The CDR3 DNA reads TGTGCCAGCAGCTTAGCGGGGGCAAGGGAGACCCAGTACTTC. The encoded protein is CASSLAGARETQYF.

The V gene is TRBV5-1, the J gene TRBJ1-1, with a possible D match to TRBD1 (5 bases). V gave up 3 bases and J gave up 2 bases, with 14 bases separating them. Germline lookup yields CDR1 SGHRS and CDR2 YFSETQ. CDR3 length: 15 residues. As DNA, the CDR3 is TGCGCCAGCAGCTGGGTGACAGCGAGAAACACTGAAGCTTTCTTT. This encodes CASSWVTARNTEAFF. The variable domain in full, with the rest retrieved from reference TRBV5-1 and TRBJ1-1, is KAGVTQTPRYLIKTRGQQVTLSCSPISGHRSVSWYQQTPGQGLQFLFEYFSETQRNKGNFPGRFSGRQFSNSRSEMNVSTLELGDSALYLCASSWVTARNTEAFFGQGTRLTVV.

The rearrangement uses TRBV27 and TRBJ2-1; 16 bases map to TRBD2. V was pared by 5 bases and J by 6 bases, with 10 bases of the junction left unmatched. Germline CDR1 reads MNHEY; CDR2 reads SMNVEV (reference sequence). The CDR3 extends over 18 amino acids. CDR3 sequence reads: CASSRTGLAGGPSNEQFF. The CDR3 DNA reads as TGTGCCAGCAGTCGGACGGGACTAGCGGGAGGGCCGTCCAATGAGCAGTTCTTC.

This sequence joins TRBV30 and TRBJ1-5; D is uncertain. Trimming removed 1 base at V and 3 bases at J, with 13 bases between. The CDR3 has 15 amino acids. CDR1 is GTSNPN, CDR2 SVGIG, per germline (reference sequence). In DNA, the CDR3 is TGTGCCTGGAGTGGAGGTGTGTGGTCCAATCAGCCCCAGCATTTT. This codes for CAWSGGVWSNQPQHF.

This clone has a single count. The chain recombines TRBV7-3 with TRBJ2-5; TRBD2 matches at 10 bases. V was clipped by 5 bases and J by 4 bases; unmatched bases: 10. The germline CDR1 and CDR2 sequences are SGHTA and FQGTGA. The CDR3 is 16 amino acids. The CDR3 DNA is TGTGCCAGCAGCCCCGGCCCTAGACTAGCGGGAGAGACCCAGTACTTC. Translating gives CASSPGPRLAGETQYF. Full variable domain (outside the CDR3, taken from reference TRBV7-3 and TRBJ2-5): GAGVSQTPSNKVTEKGKYVELRCDPISGHTALYWYRQSLGQGPEFLIYFQGTGAADDSGLPNDRFFAVRPEGSVSTLKIQRTERGDSAVYLCASSPGPRLAGETQYFGPGTRLLVL.

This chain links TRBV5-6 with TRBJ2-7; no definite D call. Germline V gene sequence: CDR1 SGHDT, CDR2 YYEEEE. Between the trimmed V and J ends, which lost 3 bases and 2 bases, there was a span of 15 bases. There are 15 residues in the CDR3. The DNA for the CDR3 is TGTGCCAGCAGCTCGCCATATGAGGTTACCTACGAGCAGTACTTC. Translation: CASSSPYEVTYEQYF.

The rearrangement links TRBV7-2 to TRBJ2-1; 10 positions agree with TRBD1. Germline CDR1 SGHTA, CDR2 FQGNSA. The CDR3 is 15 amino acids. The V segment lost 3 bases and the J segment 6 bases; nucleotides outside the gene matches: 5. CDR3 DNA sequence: TGTGCCAGCAGCTTCTCCGGGACAGGGGTCAATGAGCAGTTCTTC. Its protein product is CASSFSGTGVNEQFF.

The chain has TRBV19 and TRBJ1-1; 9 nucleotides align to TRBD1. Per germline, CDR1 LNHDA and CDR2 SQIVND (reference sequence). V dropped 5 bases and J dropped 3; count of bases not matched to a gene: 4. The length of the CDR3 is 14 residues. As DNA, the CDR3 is TGTGCCAGTAGTTTTGACAGGGGGTACACTGAAGCTTTCTTT. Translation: CASSFDRGYTEAFF.

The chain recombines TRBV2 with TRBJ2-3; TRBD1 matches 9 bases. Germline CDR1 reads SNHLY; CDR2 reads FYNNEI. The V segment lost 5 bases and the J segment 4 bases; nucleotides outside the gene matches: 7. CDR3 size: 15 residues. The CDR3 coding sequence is TGTGCCAGCAGTCACAGGACAGGGGTTTCAGATACGCAGTATTTT. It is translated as CASSHRTGVSDTQYF.

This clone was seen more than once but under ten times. The CDR3 region has the DNA TGCGCCAGCAGCCCTCTAGCGGCCCCGAGCTCCTACGAGCAGTACTTC. Protein sequence: CASSPLAAPSSYEQYF. J is TRBJ2-7 and V is TRBV4-1; 7 positions match TRBD2. The germline V gene has CDR1 MGHRA and CDR2 YSYEKL. V gave up 4 bases and J gave up 0 bases; unmatched junction bases: 9. This CDR3 has 16 residues.